The 14 T cell receptor beta chains below come from one sample, sequenced in a study of T cell clonotyping in hematopoietic cell transplantation. The sample's time point: recipient sample about 28 days before transplant, after cytoreduction. Profiling relied on immunoSEQ multiplex PCR, and the TCRdb table lists in-frame clones only, not all of them. The top ten hold approximately 3% of the sample, which has about 43,000 clones, roughly 85% seen once. The input for sequencing was peripheral blood mononuclear cells, taken before stem cell transplant. Receptors originate from a man between 60 and 75 years old with acute myeloid leukemia. Some clones in this sample may be carry-over from other donors' samples.

The V call is TRBV9, the J call TRBJ1-1; no reliable D call. CDR3 length: 15 residues. Looked up from germline, CDR1 is SGDLS and CDR2 is YYNGEE. V was clipped by 0 bases and J by 4 bases, with 13 bases between them. This CDR3 is CASSVEIRPGTEAFF. The CDR3 nucleotides are TGTGCCAGCAGCGTAGAAATTAGGCCCGGCACTGAAGCTTTCTTT.

The DNA for the CDR3 is TGTGCCAGCACCCTCTCCCAAGGAAATGAAGCTTTCTTT. Its protein product is CASTLSQGNEAFF. The rearrangement links TRBV6-5 to TRBJ1-1; D gene ambiguous. The CDR3 loop spans 13 amino acids. V lost 7 bases and J lost 7, with 16 bases in between. The germline V gene encodes CDR1 MNHEY and CDR2 SVGAGI.

The chain links TRBV19 to TRBJ1-1, with D unclear. Germline assignment: CDR1 LNHDA and CDR2 SQIVND (reference sequence). Trimming took off 5 bases at V and 0 bases at J, with 7 bases between the two ends. The CDR3 is 13 amino acids. CDR3 coding DNA: TGTGCCAGTAGTCCGGGCGTGAACACTGAAGCTTTCTTT. As protein: CASSPGVNTEAFF.

The J gene is TRBJ1-5, the V gene TRBV2; TRBD1 is a possible D gene (5 bases). The CDR3 extends over 13 amino acids. Germline CDR1 and CDR2: SNHLY and FYNNEI. Trimming left V 4 bases short and J 5 bases short, with 9 bases between. The CDR3 nucleotides are TGTGCCAGCAGTGGGGAGGGGTATCAGCCCCAGCATTTT. Protein sequence: CASSGEGYQPQHF.

The table lists this clone with a few counts. V gene TRBV7-2 combines with J gene TRBJ1-3; 8 positions match TRBD1. The CDR3 consists of 15 residues. The ends lost 5 bases at V and 0 bases at J; junction bases unmatched: 3. Germline assignment: CDR1 SGHTA and CDR2 FQGNSA. The CDR3 DNA is TGTGCCAGCAGCCGGGACAGGAGCTCTGGAAACACCATATATTTT. Its translation is CASSRDRSSGNTIYF. Supplemented by reference TRBV7-2 and TRBJ1-3, the full variable domain reads GAGVSQSPSNKVTEKGKDVELRCDPISGHTALYWYRQSLGQGLEFLIYFQGNSAPDKSGLPSDRFSAERTGGSVSTLTIQRTQQEDSAVYLCASSRDRSSGNTIYFGEGSWLTVV.

A note on this clone: In the same sample, other DNA sequences code for this CDR3. V and J are TRBV7-2 and TRBJ2-7; 7 bases agree with TRBD2. Germline V gene sequence: CDR1 SGHTA, CDR2 FQGNSA. V was clipped by 6 bases and J by 6 bases; unmatched bases: 11. The CDR3 consists of 14 residues. The CDR3 is CASSVGGLSGEQYF. Written as DNA, the CDR3 is TGTGCCAGCAGTGTGGGGGGGTTATCGGGCGAGCAGTACTTC.

V gene TRBV5-4 combines with J gene TRBJ2-2, with a tentative D call TRBD1 (5 bases). This CDR3 has 16 residues. V lost 1 base to trimming and J lost 0 bases, with 10 bases between them. Germline V gene data show CDR1 as SGHNT and CDR2 as YYREEE (reference sequence). Here the CDR3 reads CASSLNRQPNTGELFF. DNA of the CDR3: TGTGCCAGCAGCTTGAATCGACAGCCGAACACCGGGGAGCTGTTTTTT.

This clone has only one observation. The CDR3 coding sequence is TGTGCCAGCAGCCCCGGACAAGACTATGGCTACACCTTC. This gives the protein CASSPGQDYGYTF. The chain employs TRBV5-4 and TRBJ1-2; D perhaps matches TRBD1 (5 bases). This CDR3 spans 13 amino acids. From germline, CDR1 is SGHNT and CDR2 YYREEE (reference sequence). The V end lost 4 bases, the J end lost 3 bases, and 10 bases lay between the germline ends.

This clone has just a few counts. The genes are TRBV4-1 and TRBJ1-1; D is uncertain. Trimming left V 0 bases short and J 0 bases short, with 11 bases between. The CDR3 totals 16 residues. CDR1 and CDR2 (germline): MGHRA, YSYEKL. For the CDR3, the DNA is TGCGCCAGCAGCCAAGATCGCGGAGGGCTGAACACTGAAGCTTTCTTT. Its protein product is CASSQDRGGLNTEAFF.

V and J are TRBV28 and TRBJ1-5; 9 bases are shared with TRBD1. The CDR3 covers 15 residues. V lost 6 bases to trimming and J lost 4 bases; unmatched junction nucleotides: 7. Germline assignment: CDR1 MDHEN and CDR2 SYDVKM. CDR3 in amino acids: CASRWGQGQNQPQHF. CDR3 coding DNA: TGTGCCAGCAGATGGGGACAGGGCCAAAATCAGCCCCAGCATTTT.

The rearrangement uses TRBV19 and TRBJ2-7; D unresolved. CDR3 length: 15 residues. Germline lookup yields CDR1 LNHDA and CDR2 SQIVND (reference sequence). With 8 bases removed from V and 1 base from J, the gap between germline ends came to 18 bases. The CDR3 loop reads CASAVNTFFSYEQYF. The CDR3 bases are TGTGCCAGTGCGGTCAATACCTTTTTTTCCTACGAGCAGTACTTC.

This clone was seen a single time. V usage is TRBV29-1 and J usage is TRBJ2-2, with TRBD2 identical over 7 bases. Trimming cost V 2 bases and J 5 bases; bases outside gene matches: 5. Germline V gives CDR1 SQVTM, CDR2 ANQGSEA. The CDR3 extends over 14 amino acids. CDR3 bases: TGCAGCGTTGAAAGTAGCGGGCCTACCGGGGAGCTGTTTTTT. Encoded protein: CSVESSGPTGELFF.

This clone was seen just once. This rearrangement joins TRBV4-1 to TRBJ2-5; D uncertain. V gave up 4 bases and J gave up 3 bases, with 12 bases separating them. Germline values: CDR1 MGHRA, CDR2 YSYEKL. The CDR3 length is 14 residues. CDR3 in DNA: TGCGCCAGCAGCCCCCGAAAAGAGGAAGAGACCCAGTACTTC. Translated: CASSPRKEEETQYF.

The rearrangement links TRBV29-1 to TRBJ1-4; a possible D gene is TRBD1 (6 bases). V shed 3 bases and J shed 5 bases, with 10 bases lying between them. Germline V lookup: CDR1 SQVTM, CDR2 ANQGSEA. The CDR3 length is 13 residues. The CDR3 reads CSVDGQTNEKLFF. The DNA for the CDR3 is TGCAGCGTTGACGGACAGACAAATGAAAAACTGTTTTTT.